The 28 T cell receptor beta chains below all came from one sample that was sequenced in a study of blood T cell repertoires in COVID-19. The repertoire was sequenced with immunoSEQ multiplex PCR; TCRdb's copy has only in-frame clones and lacks some. There are 300,000 to 350,000 clones in the sample; 87% occur only once, and just over 9.5% lies in the top ten. What was sequenced was peripheral blood. The receptors here all came from a man aged 30 to 45 with COVID-19, enrolled during active disease.

The chain recombines TRBV5-1 with TRBJ2-1; D may be TRBD1 (6 bases). The CDR3 length is 14 residues. Germline V gene lookup returns CDR1 SGHRS and CDR2 YFSETQ. Trimming removed 2 bases from V and 2 bases from J, with 8 bases in between. DNA for the CDR3: TGCGCCAGCAGCTTTTCAGGGGCCTACAATGAGCAGTTCTTC. This translates into CASSFSGAYNEQFF.

The V gene is TRBV3-1 (or the pseudogene TRBV3-2), the J gene TRBJ1-4; 8 bases agree with TRBD1. J gave up 4 bases and V 6 bases, and 10 bases lay outside the gene matches. The CDR3 length is 16 residues. Germline V gives CDR1 LGHDT, CDR2 YNNKEL (reference sequence). The chain's CDR3 is CASRQGQARSNEKLFF. For the CDR3, the DNA is TGTGCCAGCAGACAGGGACAGGCCCGAAGTAATGAAAAACTGTTTTTT.

CDR3 in amino acids: CASKEGAPANYGYTF. CDR3 sequence (DNA): TGTGCCAGCAAGGAGGGGGCCCCCGCTAACTATGGCTACACCTTC. This chain links TRBV2 with TRBJ1-2; TRBD1 agrees at 7 bases. CDR3 length: 15 amino acids. J lost 0 bases, V lost 7 bases, and 8 bases had no gene match. CDR1 and CDR2 from the germline V gene are SNHLY and FYNNEI.

The chain joins TRBV27 to TRBJ1-1, with 10 bases matching TRBD1. The junction had 5 bases not matched to a gene; V was cut back by 6 bases and J by 4 bases. The CDR3 covers 14 residues. Germline V gives CDR1 MNHEY, CDR2 SMNVEV (reference sequence). The CDR3 nucleotides read TGTGCCAGCAGGCACAGGACAGGGGGCACTGAAGCTTTCTTT. Translation gives CASRHRTGGTEAFF.

The chain couples TRBV6-1 to TRBJ2-3, with 13 bases that match TRBD2. V lost 0 bases and J lost 1; bases outside the gene matches: 7. The CDR3 has 19 amino acids. Germline lookup yields CDR1 MNHNS and CDR2 SASEGT. For the CDR3, the DNA is TGTGCCAGCAGTGAAGCCTGGACTAGCGGGGGCCGGGGCACAGATACGCAGTATTTT. It is translated as CASSEAWTSGGRGTDTQYF.

V and J are TRBV7-3 and TRBJ2-1; 14 bases are shared with TRBD2. The ends lost 5 bases at V and 9 bases at J; junction bases unmatched: 3. Germline V gene lookup returns CDR1 SGHTA and CDR2 FQGTGA. CDR3 length: 14 amino acids. The CDR3 DNA follows: TGTGCCAGCAGCCCCGGGACTAGCGGGGGTGAGCAGTTCTTC. Residues: CASSPGTSGGEQFF.

The chain recombines TRBV28 with TRBJ2-3, with D possibly TRBD2 on 6 matching bases. The length of the CDR3 is 17 residues. Trimming removed 5 bases from V and 0 bases from J, with 18 bases in between. Germline lookup yields CDR1 MDHEN and CDR2 SYDVKM. This CDR3 is CASSPPPGLPSTDTQYF. The DNA of the CDR3 is TGTGCCAGCAGTCCCCCTCCGGGACTGCCCAGCACAGATACGCAGTATTTT.

V is TRBV9 and J is TRBJ2-3, with D perhaps matching TRBD1 (5 bases). The CDR3 sequence is 13 residues long. Germline V gene sequence: CDR1 SGDLS, CDR2 YYNGEE. Trimming stripped 4 bases from V and 3 bases from J, with 9 bases between. The CDR3 sequence: CASSRGETDTQYF. The CDR3 coding sequence is TGTGCCAGCAGCAGGGGCGAGACAGATACGCAGTATTTT.

This clone has a handful of counts. The chain couples TRBV7-9 to TRBJ2-7, with 9 bases lining up with TRBD2. V gave up 5 bases and J gave up 5 bases; unmatched junction bases: 7. This CDR3 has 14 residues. Germline assignment: CDR1 SEHNR and CDR2 FQNEAQ (reference sequence). The CDR3 is CASSTPGTSHEQYF. The CDR3 DNA sequence: TGTGCCAGCAGCACCCCCGGGACTAGCCACGAGCAGTACTTC.

This chain uses TRBV19 with TRBJ1-5; the match to TRBD1 covers 9 bases. V lost 0 bases and J lost 6; bases outside the gene matches: 24. Germline lookup yields CDR1 LNHDA and CDR2 SQIVND (reference sequence). The CDR3 sequence is 22 residues long. The CDR3 here is CASSIEIRRSRDREGRIQPQHF. The CDR3 bases are TGTGCCAGTAGTATAGAGATACGGCGGTCCCGGGACAGGGAGGGGCGAATTCAGCCCCAGCATTTT.

This clone appeared once. This sequence joins TRBV7-7 and TRBJ2-5; tentatively, D is TRBD2 (7 bases). The CDR3 sequence is 14 residues long. V was cut by 3 bases and J by 5 bases, with 13 bases left in between. Germline CDR1 SSHAT, CDR2 FNYEAQ (reference sequence). The CDR3, as DNA: TGTGCCAGCAGCTTCGGGGGGCTGGGGGAGACCCAGTACTTC. Amino acids: CASSFGGLGETQYF.

This chain links TRBV6-1 with TRBJ1-1; D uncertain. With 4 bases removed from V and 3 bases from J, the gap between germline ends came to 27 bases. CDR3 size: 19 residues. The germline V gene encodes CDR1 MNHNS and CDR2 SASEGT. CDR3 in DNA: TGTGCCAGCAGTGGCCCCCAGCGAGGGTTCAGGCAATTTGACACTGAAGCTTTCTTT. Translated: CASSGPQRGFRQFDTEAFF.

Only a few counts were recorded for this clone. This rearrangement joins TRBV24-1 to TRBJ2-3; perhaps TRBD2 as D (6 bases). CDR1 and CDR2 (germline): KGHDR, SFDVKD. The V end lost 3 bases, the J end lost 0 bases, and 18 bases lay between the germline ends. CDR3 length: 18 amino acids. The DNA of the CDR3 is TGTGCCACCAGTGATAGGGACTCGACAGAAACTAGCACAGATACGCAGTATTTT. Amino acids: CATSDRDSTETSTDTQYF.

The V gene is TRBV18, the J gene TRBJ1-1; the D gene is possibly TRBD1 (5 bases). The CDR3 spans 13 residues. Germline lookup yields CDR1 KGHSH and CDR2 LQKENI. Trimming stripped 3 bases from V and 8 bases from J, with 13 bases between. The CDR3 nucleotides read TGTGCCAGCTCACCTCCCCGTTCAGGGGAAGCTTTCTTT. Amino acids: CASSPPRSGEAFF.

Here the CDR3 DNA reads TGTGCCAGCAGTTGGGGGGACAGCAATCAGCCCCAGCATTTT. Encoded protein: CASSWGDSNQPQHF. The chain joins TRBV2 to TRBJ1-5; tentatively, D is TRBD1 (5 bases). Germline CDR1 and CDR2: SNHLY and FYNNEI. Trimming took off 5 bases at V and 1 base at J, with 9 bases between the two ends. The CDR3 extends over 14 amino acids. The full variable domain, completed using reference TRBV2 and TRBJ1-5, is EPEVTQTPSHQVTQMGQEVILRCVPISNHLYFYWYRQILGQKVEFLVSFYNNEISEKSEIFDDQFSVERPDGSNFTLKIRSTKLEDSAMYFCASSWGDSNQPQHFGDGTRLSIL.

The J gene is TRBJ2-7, the V gene TRBV12-5; 12 nucleotides agree with TRBD1. In germline, CDR1 is LGHNT, CDR2 FRNRAP. V was pared by 0 bases and J by 6 bases, with 3 bases of the junction left unmatched. The CDR3 loop spans 15 amino acids. CDR3 residues: CASGLVPGQGAEQYF. CDR3 nucleotides: TGTGCTAGTGGTTTGGTACCGGGACAGGGGGCCGAGCAGTACTTC.

The chain combines TRBV4-1 with TRBJ1-5, with 8 bases fitting TRBD1. Germline values: CDR1 MGHRA, CDR2 YSYEKL. The CDR3 runs to 15 residues. Unmatched junction bases numbered 3, after V lost 0 bases and J lost 5 bases. CDR3 nucleotide sequence: TGCGCCAGCAGCCAAGATCCGACAGGGGATCAGCCCCAGCATTTT. Its protein product is CASSQDPTGDQPQHF.

The chain links TRBV18 to TRBJ2-2; tentatively, D is TRBD2 (6 bases). Per the germline V gene, CDR1 is KGHSH and CDR2 is LQKENI. The CDR3 is made up of 16 amino acids. Trimming pared 4 bases from V and 3 bases from J, leaving 15 bases between. The CDR3 nucleotides read TGTGCCAGCTCACAAACGGTCGGGAGAGACACCGGGGAGCTGTTTTTT. It translates to CASSQTVGRDTGELFF.

J is TRBJ2-6 and V is TRBV5-1, with D possibly TRBD1 on 6 matching bases. CDR3 length equals 15 residues. V was cut by 4 bases and J by 4 bases, with 12 bases left in between. Germline V gene sequence: CDR1 SGHRS, CDR2 YFSETQ. The CDR3 spells CASSPGTSGANVLTF. CDR3 sequence (DNA): TGCGCCAGCAGCCCCGGGACATCCGGGGCCAACGTCCTGACTTTC.

V and J are TRBV5-3 and TRBJ2-7, with 14 bases fitting TRBD2. TRBV5-3 is known as an ORF, though its function is uncertain. After removal of 1 base from V and 0 bases from J, the junction contained 6 bases not matched to a gene. This CDR3 spans 18 amino acids. DNA for the CDR3: TGTGCCAGAAGCTTGCGGACTAGCGGGAGGACGGGCTCCTACGAGCAGTACTTC. This translates into CARSLRTSGRTGSYEQYF.

With regard to this clone: The same CDR3 also results from other DNA sequences found in this sample. As DNA, the CDR3 is TGTGCCAGCAGCTCGAGCTCCTACGAGCAGTACTTC. It specifies CASSSSSYEQYF. The chain couples TRBV11-3 to TRBJ2-7; D call uncertain. Germline V gives CDR1 SGHNT, CDR2 YENEEA. This CDR3 contains 12 residues. V lost 4 bases and J lost 0, with 4 bases in between.

The chain joins TRBV4-1 to TRBJ2-1; possible D gene TRBD2, 5 bases. This CDR3 spans 18 amino acids. V gave up 2 bases and J gave up 0 bases, with 17 bases separating them. Germline V gives CDR1 MGHRA, CDR2 YSYEKL. The CDR3 DNA reads TGCGCCAGCAGCCAAATCCATGGAGCGGTCAACTCCTACAATGAGCAGTTCTTC. Translating gives CASSQIHGAVNSYNEQFF.

This clone came up a few times. The chain joins TRBV2 to TRBJ2-2; 7 bases are shared with TRBD1. This CDR3 is built from 13 residues. J was trimmed by 4 bases and V by 5 bases; bases with no gene match: 1. Germline V gene data show CDR1 as SNHLY and CDR2 as FYNNEI. This CDR3 is CASSRDSTGELFF. CDR3 nucleotides: TGTGCCAGCAGTAGGGACAGCACCGGGGAGCTGTTTTTT.

The CDR3 is CATSENRGGETQYF. CDR3 bases: TGTGCCACCAGTGAAAACAGGGGAGGTGAGACCCAGTACTTC. V gene TRBV24-1 combines with J gene TRBJ2-5, with a weak D call TRBD1 (7 bases). The V end was cut by 4 bases, the J end by 5 bases, with 13 bases between. Germline CDR1 and CDR2: KGHDR and SFDVKD. This CDR3 spans 14 amino acids.

The chain recombines TRBV30 with TRBJ2-5; TRBD1 agrees at 7 bases. From germline, CDR1 is GTSNPN and CDR2 SVGIG (reference sequence). With 2 bases clipped from V and 4 bases from J, the junction kept 1 base outside the gene matches. The CDR3 runs to 12 residues. The CDR3 DNA reads as TGTGCCTGGAGTCACAGGGGAGAGACCCAGTACTTC. Translating it yields CAWSHRGETQYF. The complete variable domain, with remaining parts taken from reference TRBV30 and TRBJ2-5, reads SQTIHQWPATLVQPVGSPLSLECTVEGTSNPNLYWYRQAAGRGLQLLFYSVGIGQISSEVPQNLSASRPQDRQFILSSKKLLLSDSGFYLCAWSHRGETQYFGPGTRLLVL.

Concerning this clone: Distinct nucleotide sequences in the sample also encode this CDR3. The V and J genes are TRBV6-5 and TRBJ2-7; 7 nucleotides align to TRBD1. Losses at the gene ends were 0 bases for V and 2 bases for J; bases not matched to a gene: 4. Germline V gene sequence: CDR1 MNHEY, CDR2 SVGAGI. The CDR3 runs 15 residues. Here the CDR3 reads CASSYSSTGAYEQYF. CDR3 nucleotides: TGTGCCAGCAGTTACTCGAGTACAGGGGCCTACGAGCAGTACTTC.

The genes are TRBV2 and TRBJ1-1; tentative D call: TRBD1 (6 bases). There are 14 residues in the CDR3. Deletions cut 5 bases from V and 3 bases from J, with 13 bases between. Germline CDR1 reads SNHLY; CDR2 reads FYNNEI. The CDR3 DNA sequence: TGTGCCAGCAGTCTAACAGGGATGGACACTGAAGCTTTCTTT. Encoded protein: CASSLTGMDTEAFF.

The chain employs TRBV5-4 and TRBJ2-1; D remains ambiguous. Between the trimmed V and J ends, which lost 0 bases and 8 bases, there was a span of 9 bases. CDR1 is SGHNT, CDR2 YYREEE, per germline (reference sequence). This CDR3 comprises 13 residues. CDR3 in amino acids: CASSLAALDEQFF. CDR3 DNA: TGTGCCAGCAGCTTGGCCGCACTCGATGAGCAGTTCTTC. Variable domain in full (rest from reference TRBV5-4 and TRBJ2-1): ETGVTQSPTHLIKTRGQQVTLRCSSQSGHNTVSWYQQALGQGPQFIFQYYREEENGRGNFPPRFSGLQFPNYSSELNVNALELDDSALYLCASSLAALDEQFFGPGTRLTVL.